A single sample is the source of the 4 T cell receptor beta chains below, sequenced in a study of blood T cell repertoires in COVID-19. Using immunoSEQ multiplex PCR, the repertoire was profiled, and TCRdb retains in-frame clones only, with some absent. The sample yields around 270,000 clones, about 87% seen once. Sequencing used peripheral blood. The receptors were sampled from a man in his sixties who had recovered from COVID-19.

This clone was seen only once. This sequence joins TRBV30 and TRBJ2-7; D not certain. Germline assignment: CDR1 GTSNPN and CDR2 SVGIG (reference sequence). The ends were cut back, 3 bases at V and 4 bases at J, with 7 bases in the middle. CDR3 length: 11 residues. The DNA of the CDR3 is TGTGCCTGGAGCCCGCGATACGAGCAGTACTTC. Encoded protein: CAWSPRYEQYF.

The CDR3 loop is CASSRGTGFVSEQYF. The DNA of the CDR3 is TGTGCCAGCAGTCGGGGGACAGGGTTCGTCTCGGAGCAGTACTTC. V gene TRBV27 combines with J gene TRBJ2-7; 9 bases line up with TRBD1. CDR3 length: 15 amino acids. The ends lost 5 bases at V and 7 bases at J; junction bases unmatched: 12. CDR1 MNHEY and CDR2 SMNVEV come from the germline V gene (reference sequence).

The J gene is TRBJ2-1, the V gene TRBV4-1; 7 nucleotides match TRBD2. Germline lookup yields CDR1 MGHRA and CDR2 YSYEKL. The CDR3 covers 13 residues. The junction had 4 bases not matched to a gene; V was cut back by 2 bases and J by 9 bases. As DNA, the CDR3 is TGCGCCAGCAGCCAACTAGCGGCACTTGAGCAGTTCTTC. Its protein is CASSQLAALEQFF.

This clone showed up just a few times. The genes are TRBV3-1 (or the pseudogene TRBV3-2) and TRBJ1-6; D is ambiguous. This CDR3 spans 14 amino acids. CDR1 is LGHDT and CDR2 is YNNKEL in the germline V gene (reference sequence). V lost 6 bases, J lost 0 bases, and 6 bases lay in between. The CDR3 reads CASRGSSYNSPLHF. In DNA, the CDR3 is TGTGCCAGCAGAGGGAGCTCCTATAATTCACCCCTCCACTTT.